The 9 T cell receptor beta chains presented below share a single source sample, sequenced in a study of response to subunit inactivated influenza vaccine. TCRdb re-called the RT-PCR reads through MiXCR, storing one row per CDR3 protein. The table includes more than 700,000 distinct CDR3 sequences, less than 25% detected once. Sequencing used PBMCs from blood, obtained around 5 days after vaccination. The source is a man aged 50-60 years who received an inactivated influenza vaccine.

This clonotype was detected a few times. The rearrangement uses TRBV7-2 and TRBJ2-2; D possibly matches TRBD1 or TRBD2 (5 bases each). Germline CDR1 is SGHTA and CDR2 is FQGNSA. The CDR3 totals 14 residues. Trimming left V 3 bases short and J 6 bases short, with 11 bases between. The CDR3 DNA reads as TGTGCCAGCAGCTTTAGGTGGGACGCCGGGGAGCTGTTTTTT. This codes for CASSFRWDAGELFF.

This chain connects TRBV20-1 to TRBJ2-7, with TRBD1 matching over 7 bases. Trimming took 5 bases from V and 1 from J; bases not matched to a gene: 8. Looked up from germline, CDR1 is DFQATT and CDR2 is SNEGSKA (reference sequence). CDR3 size: 14 residues. CDR3 loop: CSADQGGPSYEQYF. In DNA, the CDR3 is TGCAGTGCTGATCAAGGGGGCCCTTCCTACGAGCAGTACTTC.

In its sample, this clonotype was seen a few times. J is TRBJ2-5 and V is TRBV11-2, with 7 bases fitting TRBD2. Trimming took 4 bases from V and 1 from J; bases not matched to a gene: 12. The CDR3 has 17 amino acids. The germline CDR1 and CDR2 sequences are SGHAT and FQNNGV. The DNA for the CDR3 is TGTGCCAGCAGCTATAGAAGGCTAGCGGCTCTCCAAGAGACCCAGTACTTC. This encodes CASSYRRLAALQETQYF. Variable domain in full (rest from reference TRBV11-2 and TRBJ2-5): EAGVAQSPRYKIIEKRQSVAFWCNPISGHATLYWYQQILGQGPKLLIQFQNNGVVDDSQLPKDRFSAERLKGVDSTLKIQPAKLEDSAVYLCASSYRRLAALQETQYFGPGTRLLVL.

V gene TRBV20-1 combines with J gene TRBJ2-3; TRBD1 agrees at 8 bases. This CDR3 is built from 16 residues. V lost 6 bases, J lost 4 bases, and 15 bases stayed unmatched. Germline V CDR1 and CDR2: DFQATT, SNEGSKA (reference sequence). DNA for the CDR3: TGCAGTGCCCAGAGAGGGTGGGCAGGGGGCGCAGATACGCAGTATTTT. Its translation: CSAQRGWAGGADTQYF.

The chain couples TRBV4-2 to TRBJ1-1, with a weak D call TRBD1 (6 bases). With 1 base removed from V and 4 bases from J, the gap between germline ends came to 16 bases. The germline V gene encodes CDR1 LGHNA and CDR2 YNFKEQ. The CDR3 length is 16 residues. CDR3 nucleotides: TGTGCCAGCAGCCAAGTTGGCGCAGGGGATGTCACTGAAGCTTTCTTT. Encoded protein: CASSQVGAGDVTEAFF.

This clonotype has more than one count but fewer than ten. The chain carries TRBV10-3 and TRBJ2-7; TRBD2 agrees at 7 bases. V lost 0 bases, J lost 0 bases, and 11 bases stayed unmatched. Germline V lookup: CDR1 ENHRY, CDR2 SYGVKD. This CDR3 region has 18 residues. The CDR3 sequence is CAISESLGLAESSYEQYF. The CDR3 nucleotides are TGTGCCATCAGTGAGTCGTTGGGGCTAGCGGAGAGCTCCTACGAGCAGTACTTC.

This clonotype has only a few counts. The rearrangement links TRBV28 to TRBJ2-5; the match to TRBD2 covers 12 bases. Germline CDR1 and CDR2: MDHEN and SYDVKM. J was trimmed by 4 bases and V by 5 bases; bases with no gene match: 8. CDR3 size: 16 residues. Here the CDR3 reads CASSPLLLAGGETQYF. In DNA form, the CDR3 reads TGTGCCAGCAGTCCTCTCCTACTAGCGGGAGGAGAGACCCAGTACTTC.

This clonotype came up many times. The chain has TRBV20-1 and TRBJ2-7; D may be TRBD1 (5 bases). The CDR3 is 13 amino acids. Trimming took 4 bases from V and 3 from J, leaving 13 bases between them. CDR1 and CDR2 (germline): DFQATT, SNEGSKA (reference sequence). The CDR3 loop is CSANSLQDYEQYF. The DNA for the CDR3 is TGCAGTGCTAACTCTTTACAGGACTACGAGCAGTACTTC.

This clonotype was seen a handful of times. The genes are TRBV28 and TRBJ2-4; D not certain. V dropped 6 bases and J dropped 0 bases, with 12 bases sitting between them. CDR3 length: 15 residues. Germline V gives CDR1 MDHEN, CDR2 SYDVKM. The CDR3 DNA reads as TGTGCCAGCAGCCTAATCAGGCTAGCCAAAAACATTCAGTACTTC. Translated, it gives CASSLIRLAKNIQYF.